This TCR beta chain was identified in a study of CD8 T cells in Susac syndrome. Negative isolation yielded the CD8+ and CD4+ T cells, while FACS enriched the TEMRA cells. A remark on this clonotype: The antigen remains unidentified.

Notes on the study in general: It was acknowledged by the study that relatively few individuals were included in its TCR sequencing and HLA analysis.

With random hexamers, 0.5 to 1 ug RNA was reverse transcribed. Amplification of the TCR beta CDR3 was carried out by immunoSEQ multiplex PCR, which spanned a total of 54 Vbeta and 13 Jbeta segments. TCRdb redid the calling of the immunoSEQ multiplex PCR reads with MiXCR, one entry per CDR3 protein. The sample holds approximately 150,000 distinct CDR3 sequences, 95% seen once. The TCR originated in a human donor with multiple sclerosis. Sequencing was performed on CD4+ T cells from PBMCs.

The CDR3 is CSVVFGQALGYEQYF. The CDR3, as DNA: TGCAGCGTTGTATTCGGGCAGGCCCTAGGCTACGAGCAGTACTTC. This chain connects TRBV29-1 to TRBJ2-7; no firm D call. This CDR3 has 15 residues. Trimming left V 4 bases short and J 3 bases short, with 19 bases between. Germline V lookup: CDR1 SQVTM, CDR2 ANQGSEA.